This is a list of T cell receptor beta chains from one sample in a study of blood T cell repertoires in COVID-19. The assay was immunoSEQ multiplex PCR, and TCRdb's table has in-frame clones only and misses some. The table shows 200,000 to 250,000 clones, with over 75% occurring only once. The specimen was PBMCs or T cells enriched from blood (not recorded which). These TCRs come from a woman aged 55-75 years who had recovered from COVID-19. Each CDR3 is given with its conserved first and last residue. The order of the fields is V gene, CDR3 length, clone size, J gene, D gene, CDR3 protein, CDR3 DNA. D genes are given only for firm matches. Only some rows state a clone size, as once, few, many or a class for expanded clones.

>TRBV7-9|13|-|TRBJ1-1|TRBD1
CASSFGQGAEAFF
TGTGCCAGCAGCTTCGGACAGGGGGCTGAAGCTTTCTTT
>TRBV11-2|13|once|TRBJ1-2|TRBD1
CASRDRGPYGYTF
TGTGCCAGCCGGGACAGGGGGCCCTATGGCTACACCTTC
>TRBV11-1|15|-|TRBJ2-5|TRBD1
CASSLGGQGQETQYF
TGTGCCAGCAGCTTAGGTGGACAGGGTCAAGAGACCCAGTACTTC
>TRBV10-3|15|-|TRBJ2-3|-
CAISESVTSTDTQYF
TGTGCCATCAGTGAGTCGGTGACAAGCACAGATACGCAGTATTTT
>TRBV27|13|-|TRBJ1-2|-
CASSLGRNYGYTF
TGTGCCAGCAGTTTAGGCAGGAACTATGGCTACACCTTC
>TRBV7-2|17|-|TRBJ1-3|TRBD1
CASSPQGWTAPGNTIYF
TGTGCCAGCAGCCCACAGGGGTGGACAGCTCCTGGAAACACCATATATTTT
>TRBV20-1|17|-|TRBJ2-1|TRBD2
CSASSPLVSGGYNEQFF
TGCAGTGCTAGTTCCCCTCTCGTTAGCGGGGGGTACAATGAGCAGTTCTTC
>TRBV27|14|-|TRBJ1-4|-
CASSAGHGVEKLFF
TGTGCCAGCAGTGCGGGGCATGGAGTGGAAAAACTGTTTTTT
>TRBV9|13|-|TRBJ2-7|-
CASSVQGLDEQYF
TGTGCCAGCAGCGTTCAGGGGCTCGACGAGCAGTACTTC
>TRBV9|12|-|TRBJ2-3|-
CASSPFTDTQYF
TGTGCCAGCAGTCCATTCACAGATACGCAGTATTTT
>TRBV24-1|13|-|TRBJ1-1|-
CATSDGGGGEAFF
TGTGCCACCAGTGACGGCGGCGGGGGTGAGGCTTTCTTT
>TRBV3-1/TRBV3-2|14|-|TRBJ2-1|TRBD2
CASGWASVGGEQFF
TGTGCCAGCGGATGGGCTAGCGTCGGGGGGGAGCAGTTCTTC
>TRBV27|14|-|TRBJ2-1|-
CASSLTPRVDEQFF
TGTGCCAGCAGTTTAACCCCGCGGGTGGATGAGCAGTTCTTC
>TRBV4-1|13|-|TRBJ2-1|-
CASSHPASSEQFF
TGCGCCAGCAGCCACCCCGCTAGCAGTGAGCAGTTCTTC
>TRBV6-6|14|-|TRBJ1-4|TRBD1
CASRPGTGNEKLFF
TGTGCCAGCAGGCCCGGGACAGGGAATGAAAAACTGTTTTTT
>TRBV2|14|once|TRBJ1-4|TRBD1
CASRVTGGNEKLFF
TGTGCCAGCAGGGTTACAGGGGGAAATGAAAAACTGTTTTTT
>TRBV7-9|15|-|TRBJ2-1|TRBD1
CASSQDRESSNEQFF
TGTGCCAGCAGTCAGGACAGGGAATCCAGCAATGAGCAGTTCTTC
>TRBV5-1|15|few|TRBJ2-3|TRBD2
CASRLAGVSTDTQYF
TGCGCCAGCAGGTTAGCGGGGGTAAGCACAGATACGCAGTATTTT
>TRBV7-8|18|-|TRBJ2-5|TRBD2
CASSPVFTSGGLPNTQYF
TGTGCCAGCAGCCCCGTCTTTACTAGCGGGGGCCTCCCCAATACCCAGTACTTC
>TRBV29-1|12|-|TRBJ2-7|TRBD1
CSVARGTSEQYF
TGCAGCGTTGCCAGGGGGACCTCCGAGCAGTACTTC
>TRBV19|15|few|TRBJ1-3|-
CASKRAHHSGNTIYF
TGTGCCAGTAAAAGAGCGCATCACTCTGGAAACACCATATATTTT
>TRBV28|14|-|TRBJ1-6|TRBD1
CASSSGQGWSPLHF
TGTGCCAGCAGTTCGGGACAGGGCTGGTCACCCCTCCACTTT
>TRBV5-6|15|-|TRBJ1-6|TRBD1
CASSTGQGGNSPLHF
TGTGCCAGCAGCACCGGACAGGGAGGGAATTCACCCCTCCACTTT
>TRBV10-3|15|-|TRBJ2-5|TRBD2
CAIKREERAGETQYF
TGTGCCATCAAACGGGAGGAAAGGGCTGGAGAGACCCAGTACTTC
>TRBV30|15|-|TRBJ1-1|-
CAWGPKAGMNTEAFF
TGTGCCTGGGGCCCTAAGGCAGGAATGAACACTGAAGCTTTCTTT
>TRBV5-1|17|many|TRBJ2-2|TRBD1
CASTVRKTGGNTGELFF
TGCGCCAGCACCGTACGGAAGACAGGGGGTAACACCGGGGAGCTGTTTTTT
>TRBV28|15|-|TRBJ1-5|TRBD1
CASSLLGTVNQPQHF
TGTGCCAGCAGCTTATTGGGGACAGTCAATCAGCCCCAGCATTTT
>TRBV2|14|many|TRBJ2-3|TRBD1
CATRQGPNTDTQYF
TGTGCCACGCGACAGGGGCCCAACACAGATACGCAGTATTTT
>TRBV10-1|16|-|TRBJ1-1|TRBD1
CARAPGQGSENTEAFF
TGCGCCAGGGCGCCGGGACAGGGGTCCGAGAACACTGAAGCTTTCTTT
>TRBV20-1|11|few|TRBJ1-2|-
CSAGRFYGYTF
TGCAGTGCGGGCAGGTTCTATGGCTACACCTTC
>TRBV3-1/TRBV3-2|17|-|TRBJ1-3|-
CASSQDHRFFSGNTIYF
TGTGCCAGCAGCCAAGATCACAGGTTCTTTTCTGGAAACACCATATATTTT
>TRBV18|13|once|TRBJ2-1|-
CASSTDGEWLQFF
TGTGCCAGCTCAACTGACGGGGAGTGGTTGCAGTTCTTC
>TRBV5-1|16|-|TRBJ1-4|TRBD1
CASSLARGTGVEKLFF
TGCGCCAGCAGCTTGGCTCGAGGGACAGGGGTCGAAAAACTGTTTTTT
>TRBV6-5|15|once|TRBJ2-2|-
CASSPRTVHTGELFF
TGTGCCAGCAGTCCCCGGACAGTTCACACCGGGGAGCTGTTTTTT
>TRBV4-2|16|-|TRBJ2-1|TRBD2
CASSQEGRGVVDEQFF
TGTGCCAGCAGCCAAGAGGGTCGGGGGGTGGTCGATGAGCAGTTCTTC
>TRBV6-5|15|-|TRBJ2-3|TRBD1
CASSWDRGGADTQYF
TGTGCCAGCAGTTGGGACAGGGGTGGGGCAGATACGCAGTATTTT